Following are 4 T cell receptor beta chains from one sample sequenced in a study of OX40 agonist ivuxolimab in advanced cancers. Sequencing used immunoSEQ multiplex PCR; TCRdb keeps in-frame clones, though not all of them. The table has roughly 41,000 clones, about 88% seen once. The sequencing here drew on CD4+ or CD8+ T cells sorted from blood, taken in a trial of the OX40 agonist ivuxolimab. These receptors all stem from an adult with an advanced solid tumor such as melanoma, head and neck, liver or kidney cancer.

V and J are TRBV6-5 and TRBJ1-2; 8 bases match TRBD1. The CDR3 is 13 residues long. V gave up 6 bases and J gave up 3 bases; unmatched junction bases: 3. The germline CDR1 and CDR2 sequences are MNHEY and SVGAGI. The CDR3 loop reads CASSLTGDYGYTF. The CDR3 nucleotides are TGTGCCAGCAGCCTGACAGGGGACTATGGCTACACCTTC.

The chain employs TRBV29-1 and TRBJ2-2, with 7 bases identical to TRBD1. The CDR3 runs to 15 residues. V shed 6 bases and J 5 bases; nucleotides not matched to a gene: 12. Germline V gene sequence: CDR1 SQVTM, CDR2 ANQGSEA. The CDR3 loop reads CSVETGQWGTGELFF. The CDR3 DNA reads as TGCAGCGTGGAAACGGGACAGTGGGGTACCGGGGAGCTGTTTTTT.

The CDR3 spells CASSYGQGNTEAFF. CDR3 sequence (DNA): TGTGCCAGCAGTTACGGACAGGGAAACACTGAAGCTTTCTTT. The chain couples TRBV6-5 to TRBJ1-1, with TRBD1 matching 8 bases. CDR3 length: 14 amino acids. Losses at the gene ends were 2 bases for V and 2 bases for J; bases not matched to a gene: 1. Germline V gene lookup returns CDR1 MNHEY and CDR2 SVGAGI.

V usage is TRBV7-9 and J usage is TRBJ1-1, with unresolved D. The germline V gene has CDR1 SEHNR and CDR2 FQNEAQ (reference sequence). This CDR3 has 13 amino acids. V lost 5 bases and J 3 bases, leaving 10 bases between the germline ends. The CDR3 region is CASSPYGDTEAFF. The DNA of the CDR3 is TGTGCCAGCAGCCCCTATGGGGACACTGAAGCTTTCTTT.